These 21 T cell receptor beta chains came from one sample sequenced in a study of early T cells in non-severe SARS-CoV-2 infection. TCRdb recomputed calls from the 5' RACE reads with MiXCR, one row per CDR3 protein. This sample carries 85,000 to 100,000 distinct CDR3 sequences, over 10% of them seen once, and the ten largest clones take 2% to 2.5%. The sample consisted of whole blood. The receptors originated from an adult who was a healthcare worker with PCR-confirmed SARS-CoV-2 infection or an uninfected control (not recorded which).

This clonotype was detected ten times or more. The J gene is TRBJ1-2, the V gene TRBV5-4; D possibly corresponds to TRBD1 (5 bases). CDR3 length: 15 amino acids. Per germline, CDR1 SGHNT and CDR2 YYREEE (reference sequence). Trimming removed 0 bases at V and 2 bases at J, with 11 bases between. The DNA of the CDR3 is TGTGCCAGCAGCTTGGGGGGGATTTCAAACTATGGCTACACCTTC. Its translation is CASSLGGISNYGYTF.

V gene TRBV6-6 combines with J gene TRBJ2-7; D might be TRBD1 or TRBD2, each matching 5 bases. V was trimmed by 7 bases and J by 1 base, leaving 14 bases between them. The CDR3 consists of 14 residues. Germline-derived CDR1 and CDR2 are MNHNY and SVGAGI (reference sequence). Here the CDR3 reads CASNQGPGSYEQYF. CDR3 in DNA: TGTGCCAGCAATCAGGGACCGGGGTCCTACGAGCAGTACTTC.

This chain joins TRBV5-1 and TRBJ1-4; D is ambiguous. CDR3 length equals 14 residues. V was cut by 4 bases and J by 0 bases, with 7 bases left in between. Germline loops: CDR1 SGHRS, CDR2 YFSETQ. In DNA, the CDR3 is TGCGCCAGCAGCGCCAGCGCAACTAATGAAAAACTGTTTTTT. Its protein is CASSASATNEKLFF. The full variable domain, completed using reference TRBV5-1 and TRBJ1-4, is KAGVTQTPRYLIKTRGQQVTLSCSPISGHRSVSWYQQTPGQGLQFLFEYFSETQRNKGNFPGRFSGRQFSNSRSEMNVSTLELGDSALYLCASSASATNEKLFFGSGTQLSVL.

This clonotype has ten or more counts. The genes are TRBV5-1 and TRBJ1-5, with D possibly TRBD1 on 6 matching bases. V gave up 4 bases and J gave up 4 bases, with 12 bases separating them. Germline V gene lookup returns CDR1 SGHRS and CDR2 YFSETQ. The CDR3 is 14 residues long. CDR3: CASSQGDTNQPQHF. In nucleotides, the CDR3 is TGCGCCAGCAGCCAAGGGGACACGAATCAGCCCCAGCATTTT.

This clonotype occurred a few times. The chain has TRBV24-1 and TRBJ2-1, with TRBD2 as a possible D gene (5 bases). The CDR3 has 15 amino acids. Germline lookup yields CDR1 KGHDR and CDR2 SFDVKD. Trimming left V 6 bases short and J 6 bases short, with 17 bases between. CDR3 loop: CATSLGDGGPNEQFF. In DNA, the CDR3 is TGTGCCACCAGTCTTGGAGATGGCGGGCCCAATGAGCAGTTCTTC.

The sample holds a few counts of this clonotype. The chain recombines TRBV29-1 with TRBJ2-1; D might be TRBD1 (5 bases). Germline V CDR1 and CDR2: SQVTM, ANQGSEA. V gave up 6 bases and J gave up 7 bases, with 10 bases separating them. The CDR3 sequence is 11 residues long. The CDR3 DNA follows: TGCAGCGTAGCAAGGGGTAATGAGCAGTTCTTC. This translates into CSVARGNEQFF.

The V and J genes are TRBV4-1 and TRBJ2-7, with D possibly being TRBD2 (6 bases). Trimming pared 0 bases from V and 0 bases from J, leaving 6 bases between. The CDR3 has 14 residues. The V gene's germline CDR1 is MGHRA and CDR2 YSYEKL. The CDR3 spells CASSQDGGSYEQYF. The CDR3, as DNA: TGCGCCAGCAGCCAAGACGGGGGCTCCTACGAGCAGTACTTC.

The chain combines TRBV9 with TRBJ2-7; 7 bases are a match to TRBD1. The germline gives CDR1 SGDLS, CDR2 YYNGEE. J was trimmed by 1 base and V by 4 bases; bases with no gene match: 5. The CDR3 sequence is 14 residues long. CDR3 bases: TGTGCCAGCAGCTCCGGGACAGAGTCCTACGAGCAGTACTTC. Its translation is CASSSGTESYEQYF. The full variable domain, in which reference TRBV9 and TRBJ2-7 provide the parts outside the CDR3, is DSGVTQTPKHLITATGQRVTLRCSPRSGDLSVYWYQQSLDQGLQFLIQYYNGEERAKGNILERFSAQQFPDLHSELNLSSLELGDSALYFCASSSGTESYEQYFGPGTRLTVT.

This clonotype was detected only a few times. The CDR3 region has the DNA TGTGCCAGCAGCTTAGACAGGAAAAACTACGAGCAGTACTTC. Residues: CASSLDRKNYEQYF. V and J are TRBV11-1 and TRBJ2-7, with a tentative D call TRBD1 (5 bases). In germline, CDR1 is SGHAT, CDR2 FQDESV (reference sequence). The CDR3 is 14 amino acids. V lost 1 base to trimming and J lost 3 bases, with 10 bases between them.

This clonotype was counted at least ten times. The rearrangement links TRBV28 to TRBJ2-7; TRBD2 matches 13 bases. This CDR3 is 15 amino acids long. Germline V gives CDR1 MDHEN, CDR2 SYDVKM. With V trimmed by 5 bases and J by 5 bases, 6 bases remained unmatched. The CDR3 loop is CASSKGLAGLDEQYF. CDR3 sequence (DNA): TGTGCCAGCAGTAAGGGACTAGCGGGACTCGACGAGCAGTACTTC.

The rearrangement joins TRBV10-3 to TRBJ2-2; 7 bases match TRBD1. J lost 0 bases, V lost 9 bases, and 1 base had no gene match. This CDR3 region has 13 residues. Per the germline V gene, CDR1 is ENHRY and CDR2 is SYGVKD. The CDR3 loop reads CAIGQANTGELFF. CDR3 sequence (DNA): TGTGCCATTGGACAGGCGAACACCGGGGAGCTGTTTTTT.

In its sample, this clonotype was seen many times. As DNA, the CDR3 is TGTGCCAGCGGCTCTAGCGGGGGCGTAATTAATGAGCAGTTCTTC. Translation gives CASGSSGGVINEQFF. The chain couples TRBV6-2 or TRBV6-3 to TRBJ2-1, with 10 bases fitting TRBD2. CDR1 MNHEY and CDR2 SVGEGT come from the germline V gene. The V segment lost 8 bases and the J segment 7 bases; nucleotides outside the gene matches: 11. This CDR3 is built from 15 residues.

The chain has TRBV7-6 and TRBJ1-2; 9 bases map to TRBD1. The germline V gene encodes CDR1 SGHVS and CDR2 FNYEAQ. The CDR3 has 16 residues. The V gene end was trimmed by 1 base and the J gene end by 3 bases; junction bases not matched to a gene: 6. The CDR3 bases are TGTGCCAGCAGCTTAGACAGGGGGCAATTTGACTATGGCTACACCTTC. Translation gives CASSLDRGQFDYGYTF.

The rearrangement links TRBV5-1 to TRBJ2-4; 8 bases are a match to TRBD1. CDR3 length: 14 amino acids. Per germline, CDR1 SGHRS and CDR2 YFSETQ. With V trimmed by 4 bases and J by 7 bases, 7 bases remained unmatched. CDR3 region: CASSVTGGMNIQYF. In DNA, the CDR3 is TGCGCCAGCAGCGTAACAGGGGGTATGAACATTCAGTACTTC.

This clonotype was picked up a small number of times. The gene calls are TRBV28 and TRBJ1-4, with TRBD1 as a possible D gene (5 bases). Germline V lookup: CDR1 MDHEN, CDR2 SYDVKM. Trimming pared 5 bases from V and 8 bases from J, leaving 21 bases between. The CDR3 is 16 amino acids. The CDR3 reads CASSPRIGGGEEKLFF. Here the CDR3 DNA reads TGTGCCAGCAGTCCTAGGATTGGGGGTGGGGAGGAAAAACTGTTTTTT.

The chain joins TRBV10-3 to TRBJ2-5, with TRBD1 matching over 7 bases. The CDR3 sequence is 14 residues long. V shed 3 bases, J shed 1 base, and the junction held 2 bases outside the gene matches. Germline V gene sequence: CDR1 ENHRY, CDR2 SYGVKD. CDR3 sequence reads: CAISEGDSQETQYF. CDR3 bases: TGTGCCATCAGTGAAGGGGACAGCCAAGAGACCCAGTACTTC.

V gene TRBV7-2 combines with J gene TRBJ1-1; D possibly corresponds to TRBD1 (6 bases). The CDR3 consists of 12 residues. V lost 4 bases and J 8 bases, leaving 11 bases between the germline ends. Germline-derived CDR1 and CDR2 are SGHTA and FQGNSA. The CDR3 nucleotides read TGTGCCAGCAGCTGGGACATCGGAGAAGCTTTCTTT. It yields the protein CASSWDIGEAFF.

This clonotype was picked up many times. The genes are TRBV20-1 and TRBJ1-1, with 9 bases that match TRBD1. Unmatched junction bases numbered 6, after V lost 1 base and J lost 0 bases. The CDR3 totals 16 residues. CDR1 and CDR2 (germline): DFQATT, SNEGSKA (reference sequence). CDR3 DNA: TGCAGTGCTAGAGTCAGAGGACAGGGGATGAACACTGAAGCTTTCTTT. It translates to CSARVRGQGMNTEAFF.

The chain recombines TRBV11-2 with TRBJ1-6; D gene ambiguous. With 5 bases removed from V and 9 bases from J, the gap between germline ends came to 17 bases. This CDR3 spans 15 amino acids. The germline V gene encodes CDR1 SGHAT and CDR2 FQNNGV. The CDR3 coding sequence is TGTGCCAGCAGCCCACCGGGAGCCCTAGTTTCACCCCTCCACTTT. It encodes CASSPPGALVSPLHF.

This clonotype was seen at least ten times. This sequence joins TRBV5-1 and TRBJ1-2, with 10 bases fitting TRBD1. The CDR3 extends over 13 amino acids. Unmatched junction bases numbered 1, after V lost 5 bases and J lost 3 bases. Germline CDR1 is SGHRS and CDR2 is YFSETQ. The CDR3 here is CASSGTGDYGYTF. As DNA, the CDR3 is TGCGCCAGCAGTGGGACAGGGGACTATGGCTACACCTTC.

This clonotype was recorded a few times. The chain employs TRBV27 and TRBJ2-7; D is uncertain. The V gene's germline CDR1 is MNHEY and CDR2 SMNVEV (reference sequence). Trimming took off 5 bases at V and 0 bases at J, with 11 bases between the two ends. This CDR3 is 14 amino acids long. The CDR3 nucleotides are TGTGCCAGCAGTCAGTACGCAGCCTCCTACGAGCAGTACTTC. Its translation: CASSQYAASYEQYF.